This T cell receptor beta chain emerged from a study of blood T cell repertoires in COVID-19. As originally analysed: Quantification of nucleated cells was approximated via reference gene primer amplification. TCRdb keeps only in-frame clones here, not all; method: immunoSEQ multiplex PCR. That table gives V, J and clone size, and the DNA gave D and trimming. The table records approximately 100,000 clones, about 90% of them present only once. The sequence derives from a human donor in a cohort sampled during active COVID-19. The sample comprised peripheral blood.

The CDR3 DNA follows: TGTGCCAGCAGCTTGGGACTAGCGGCAAGCACAGATACGCAGTATTTT. Amino acids: CASSLGLAASTDTQYF. The chain couples TRBV5-4 to TRBJ2-3; 9 bases align to TRBD2. The CDR3 length is 16 residues. Germline CDR1 and CDR2: SGHNT and YYREEE (reference sequence). The J segment lost 0 bases and the V segment lost 0 bases, leaving 2 bases of the junction unmatched.